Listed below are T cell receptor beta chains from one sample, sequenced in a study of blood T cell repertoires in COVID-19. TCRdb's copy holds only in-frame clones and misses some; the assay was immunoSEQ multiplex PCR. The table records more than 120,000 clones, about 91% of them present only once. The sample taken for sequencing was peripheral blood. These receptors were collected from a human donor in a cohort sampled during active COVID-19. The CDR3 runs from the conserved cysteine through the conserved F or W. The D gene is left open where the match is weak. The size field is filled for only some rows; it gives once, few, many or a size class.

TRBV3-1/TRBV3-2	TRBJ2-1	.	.	TGTGCCAGCAGCCAGACGGGGGAGCAGTTCTTC	CASSQTGEQFF
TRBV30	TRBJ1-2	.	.	TGTGCGGGGGGTCGGCCTAACTATGGCTACACCTTC	CAGGRPNYGYTF
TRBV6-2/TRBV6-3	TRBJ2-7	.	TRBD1	TGTGCCAGCAGTTACTCAACCGACAGGGGAGTAGCAAGTCGCTACGAGCAGTACTTC	CASSYSTDRGVASRYEQYF
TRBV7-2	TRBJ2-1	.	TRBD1	TGTGCCAGCAGCTCAGACAGGGGTTCCTACAATGAGCAGTTCTTC	CASSSDRGSYNEQFF
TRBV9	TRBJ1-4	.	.	TGTGCCAGCAGCGTTACAGGTTCTACTAATGAAAAACTGTTTTTT	CASSVTGSTNEKLFF
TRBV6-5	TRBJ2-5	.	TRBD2	TGTGCCAGCAGAAGACTAGCGGGGGGCCAAGAGACCCAGTACTTC	CASRRLAGGQETQYF
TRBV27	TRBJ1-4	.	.	TGTGCCAGCAGTTTTTCCGCGGCTAATGAAAAACTGTTTTTT	CASSFSAANEKLFF
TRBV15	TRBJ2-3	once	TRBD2	TGTGCCACCAGCAGAGATGGGACTAGTTTTAGGGCAGATACGCAGTATTTT	CATSRDGTSFRADTQYF
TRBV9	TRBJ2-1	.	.	TGTGCCAGCAGCGTAGCGGACAGCCCAGGGGAGCAGTTCTTC	CASSVADSPGEQFF
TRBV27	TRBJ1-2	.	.	TGTGCCAGCAGTCCTTCACAGGGCTATGGCTACACCTTC	CASSPSQGYGYTF
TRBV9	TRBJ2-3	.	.	TGTGCCAGCAGCCCCGGGCAGGGCCGGACAGATACGCAGTATTTT	CASSPGQGRTDTQYF
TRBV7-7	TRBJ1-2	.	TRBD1	TGTGCTAGCAGCTCCTGGACAGGGCCAGGGTATGGCTACACCTTC	CASSSWTGPGYGYTF
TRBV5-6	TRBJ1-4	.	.	TGTGCCAGCAGCTTCGAGCGGATGGTACCAGCAACTAATGAAAAACTGTTTTTT	CASSFERMVPATNEKLFF
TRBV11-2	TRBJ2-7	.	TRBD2	TGTGCCAGCAGCTTCCAGCGGGGGGGCTCCTACGAGCAGTACTTC	CASSFQRGGSYEQYF
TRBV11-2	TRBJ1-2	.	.	TGTGCCAGCAGCGGCAGGGATGGCTACACCTTC	CASSGRDGYTF
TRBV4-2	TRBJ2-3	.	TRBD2	TGTGCCAGTCTAGCGGGGGACACAGATACGCAGTATTTT	CASLAGDTDTQYF
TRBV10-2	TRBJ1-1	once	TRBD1	TGCGCCAGCAGTGAGATGAGTGGACAGGTAAACACTGAAGCTTTCTTT	CASSEMSGQVNTEAFF
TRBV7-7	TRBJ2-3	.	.	TGTGCTAGCAGCCCCGACTACACAGATACGCAGTATTTT	CASSPDYTDTQYF
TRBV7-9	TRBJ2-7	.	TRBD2	TGTGCCAGCAGCTTAGTGTCCTCGGGGGGGCTCGAGCAGTACTTC	CASSLVSSGGLEQYF
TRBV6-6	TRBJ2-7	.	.	TGTGCCAGCAGTCCGAGGGGGGGGGCGTCCAACGAGCAGTACTTC	CASSPRGGASNEQYF
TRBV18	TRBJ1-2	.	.	TGTGCCAGCTCACCCAGACAGGCGGACGGCTACACCTTC	CASSPRQADGYTF
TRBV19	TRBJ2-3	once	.	TGTGCCAGTAGAAAGACAGCCACAGATACGCAGTATTTT	CASRKTATDTQYF
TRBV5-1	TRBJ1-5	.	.	TGCGCCAGCAGCTTGATGCCGGAGAATCAGCCCCAGCATTTT	CASSLMPENQPQHF
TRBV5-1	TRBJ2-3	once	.	TGCGCCAGCAGCTTGGAGGGCAGAGGGATAGATACGCAGTATTTT	CASSLEGRGIDTQYF
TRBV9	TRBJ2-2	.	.	TGTGCCAGCAGCGTAGAGTCCAGGGACGGGGAGCTGTTTTTT	CASSVESRDGELFF
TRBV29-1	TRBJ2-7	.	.	TGCAGCGCCGTAGGTCCGACGGGAAACTACGAGCAGTACTTC	CSAVGPTGNYEQYF
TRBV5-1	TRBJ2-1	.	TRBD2	TGCGCCAGCAGCCCAGAAGCGGGGGCCTACAATGAGCAGTTCTTC	CASSPEAGAYNEQFF
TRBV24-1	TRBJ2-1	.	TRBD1	TGTGCCACCAGTGATTTGAAACAGGGGAGCTCCTACAATGAGCAGTTCTTC	CATSDLKQGSSYNEQFF
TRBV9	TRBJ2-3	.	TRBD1	TGTGCCAGCAGCGACCTTGGACAGGTGGGGGATACGCAGTATTTT	CASSDLGQVGDTQYF
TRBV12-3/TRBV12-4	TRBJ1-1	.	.	TGTGCCAGCTCGATGGCGGGGGGTGGCCAAGCTTTCTTT	CASSMAGGGQAFF
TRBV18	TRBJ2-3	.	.	TGTGCCACAGGAGGGGCCCCAGAGGATACGCAGTATTTT	CATGGAPEDTQYF
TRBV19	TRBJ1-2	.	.	TGTGCCAGTAGTACTGGGATGGACTCTCGTTACACCTTC	CASSTGMDSRYTF
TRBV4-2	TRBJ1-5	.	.	TGTGCCAGCAGCCAAGACCGAACAGGGAGCAATCAGCCCCAGCATTTT	CASSQDRTGSNQPQHF
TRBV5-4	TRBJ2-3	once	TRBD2	TGTGCCAGCGGCCAGAGGGGAGGGTTCGATACGCAGTATTTT	CASGQRGGFDTQYF
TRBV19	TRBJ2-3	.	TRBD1	TGTGCCAGTAGGGGGGGACAGGGGGTTTCAGATACGCAGTATTTT	CASRGGQGVSDTQYF
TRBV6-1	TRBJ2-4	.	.	TGTGCCAGCAGTGATGGAGGGGCAGGGCTAAACATTCAGTACTTC	CASSDGGAGLNIQYF
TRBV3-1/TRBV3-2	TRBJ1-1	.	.	TGTGCCAGCAGCCCAGGACAGAGCCTAGAAGCTTTCTTT	CASSPGQSLEAFF
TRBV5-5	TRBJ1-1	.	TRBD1	TGTGCCAGCAGCTTGTCCGGGACAGTGAACACTGAAGCTTTCTTT	CASSLSGTVNTEAFF